The clone carrying this T cell receptor (beta chain) was picked up many times. The sample comes from a study of molecular identifiers for immune sequencing clone quantification. TCRdb reanalysed the PCR reads using MiXCR and keeps one entry per CDR3 protein. The data hold tens of thousands of distinct CDR3 sequences, with nearly 25% observed a single time. Germline V lookup: CDR1 LNHNV, CDR2 YYDKDF (reference sequence). The junction had 11 bases not matched to a gene; V was cut back by 5 bases and J by 3 bases. The CDR3 sequence is 16 residues long. Sequenced sample: naive CD8+ T cells from blood, with Jurkat cell RNA spiked in. Described subset: FACS-sorted CD8+CD4-CCR7+CD45RA+ naive T cells. The V and J genes are TRBV15 and TRBJ2-5, with TRBD2 matching 8 bases. This sequence was found in a human donor in good health. Some libraries in this study had Jurkat cell RNA spiked in. The CDR3 reads CATSRETSGGKETQYF. The CDR3 coding sequence is TGTGCCACCAGCCGCGAGACCAGCGGGGGTAAAGAGACCCAGTACTTC. Drawing the rest from reference TRBV15 and TRBJ2-5, the complete variable domain is DAMVIQNPRYQVTQFGKPVTLSCSQTLNHNVMYWYQQKSSQAPKLLFHYYDKDFNNEADTPDNFQSRRPNTSFCFLDIRSPGLGDTAMYLCATSRETSGGKETQYFGPGTRLLVL.